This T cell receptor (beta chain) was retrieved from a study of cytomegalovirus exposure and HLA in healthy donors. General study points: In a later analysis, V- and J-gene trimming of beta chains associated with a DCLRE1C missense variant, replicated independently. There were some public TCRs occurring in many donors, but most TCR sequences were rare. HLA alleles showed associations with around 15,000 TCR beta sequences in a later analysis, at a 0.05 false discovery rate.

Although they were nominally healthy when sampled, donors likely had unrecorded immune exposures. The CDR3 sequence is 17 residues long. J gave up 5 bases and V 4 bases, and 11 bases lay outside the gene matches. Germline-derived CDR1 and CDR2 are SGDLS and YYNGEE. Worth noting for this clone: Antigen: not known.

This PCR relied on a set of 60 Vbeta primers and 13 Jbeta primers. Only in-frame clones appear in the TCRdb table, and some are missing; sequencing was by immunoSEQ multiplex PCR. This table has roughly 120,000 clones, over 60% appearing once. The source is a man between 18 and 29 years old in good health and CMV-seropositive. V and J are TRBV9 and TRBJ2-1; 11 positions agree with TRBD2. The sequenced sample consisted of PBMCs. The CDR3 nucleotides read TGTGCCAGCAGCCCAGCTCCGGCTAGCGGGAGGCACAATGAGCAGTTCTTC. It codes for CASSPAPASGRHNEQFF.